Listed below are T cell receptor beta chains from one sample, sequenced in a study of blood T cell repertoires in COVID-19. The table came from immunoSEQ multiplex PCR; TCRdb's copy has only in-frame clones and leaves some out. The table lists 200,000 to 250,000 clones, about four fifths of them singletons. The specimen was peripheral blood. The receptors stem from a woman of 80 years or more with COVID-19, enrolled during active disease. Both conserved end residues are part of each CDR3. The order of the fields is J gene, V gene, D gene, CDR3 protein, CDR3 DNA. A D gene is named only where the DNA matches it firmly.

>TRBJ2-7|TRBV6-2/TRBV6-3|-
CASSYSVAVYEQYF
TGTGCCAGCAGTTACTCGGTGGCAGTCTACGAGCAGTACTTC
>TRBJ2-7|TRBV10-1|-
CASSAGTPPYEQYF
TGCGCCAGCAGTGCGGGAACTCCTCCCTACGAGCAGTACTTC
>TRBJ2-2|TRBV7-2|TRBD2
CASSLGGLAGAGTGELFF
TGTGCCAGCAGCTTAGGGGGACTAGCGGGAGCGGGGACCGGGGAGCTGTTTTTT
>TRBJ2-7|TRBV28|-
CASLRSGGTEQYF
TGTGCCAGCCTCCGCTCCGGCGGGACCGAGCAGTACTTC
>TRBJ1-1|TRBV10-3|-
CAIRGTGGTEAFF
TGTGCCATCAGGGGGACCGGGGGGACTGAAGCTTTCTTT
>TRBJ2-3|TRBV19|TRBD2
CASSVRLAGGPTSTDTQYF
TGTGCCAGTAGTGTCCGACTAGCGGGAGGTCCCACTAGCACAGATACGCAGTATTTT
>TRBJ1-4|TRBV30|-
CAWSRGEPNEKLFF
TGTGCCTGGAGCCGGGGTGAGCCGAATGAAAAACTGTTTTTT
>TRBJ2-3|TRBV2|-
CASSQADTQYF
TGTGCCAGCAGTCAGGCAGATACGCAGTATTTT
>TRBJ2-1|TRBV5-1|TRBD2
CASSFGGRQNEQFF
TGCGCCAGCAGCTTTGGCGGGAGGCAAAATGAGCAGTTCTTC
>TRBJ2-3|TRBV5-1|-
CASSLQGQGTQYF
TGCGCCAGCAGCTTGCAGGGCCAGGGTACGCAGTATTTT